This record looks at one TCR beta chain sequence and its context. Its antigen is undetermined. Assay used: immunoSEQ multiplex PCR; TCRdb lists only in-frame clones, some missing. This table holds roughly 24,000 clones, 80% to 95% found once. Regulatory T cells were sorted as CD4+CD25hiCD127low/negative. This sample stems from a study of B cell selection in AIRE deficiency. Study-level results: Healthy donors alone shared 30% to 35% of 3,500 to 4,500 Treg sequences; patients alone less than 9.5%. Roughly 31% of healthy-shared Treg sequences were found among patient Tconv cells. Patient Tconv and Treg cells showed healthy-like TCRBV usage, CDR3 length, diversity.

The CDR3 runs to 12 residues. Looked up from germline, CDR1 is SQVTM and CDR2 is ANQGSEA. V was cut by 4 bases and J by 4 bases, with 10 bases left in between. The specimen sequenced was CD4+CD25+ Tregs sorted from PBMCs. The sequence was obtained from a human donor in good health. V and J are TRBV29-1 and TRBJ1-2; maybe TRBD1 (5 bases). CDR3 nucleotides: TGCAGCGTTGGCGGAGGGACCTATGGCTACACCTTC. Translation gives CSVGGGTYGYTF.